The 8 T cell receptor beta chains given below trace back to one sample, sequenced in a study of T cell responses to AZD1222 COVID-19 vaccine. Using immunoSEQ multiplex PCR, the repertoire was profiled, and TCRdb retains in-frame clones only, with some absent. The sample yields about 130,000 clones, approximately 94% seen once. The sample here was peripheral blood, taken on day 0 of AZD1222 vaccination. These receptors all stem from an adult in good health.

The genes are TRBV25-1 and TRBJ1-1, with no clear D. The CDR3 loop spans 13 amino acids. The ends were cut back, 2 bases at V and 4 bases at J, with 8 bases in the middle. Germline loops: CDR1 MGHDK, CDR2 SYGVNS. The CDR3 DNA reads as TGTGCCAGCAGTGAAGGGCGGAGCACTGAAGCTTTCTTT. Translating it yields CASSEGRSTEAFF.

This clone appeared a single time. This sequence joins TRBV28 and TRBJ1-4; D unclear. This CDR3 contains 15 residues. Germline V gene data show CDR1 as MDHEN and CDR2 as SYDVKM. With 6 bases removed from V and 6 bases from J, the gap between germline ends came to 17 bases. CDR3 nucleotide sequence: TGTGCCAGCAGGGCCCGACGTTCCAGCGATGAAAAACTGTTTTTT. Its protein is CASRARRSSDEKLFF.

This sequence joins TRBV6-5 and TRBJ1-1, with TRBD1 as a possible D gene (5 bases). Germline V CDR1 and CDR2: MNHEY, SVGAGI. This CDR3 has 13 residues. V lost 8 bases, J lost 0 bases, and 10 bases lay in between. The CDR3 spells CASGGTVNTEAFF. As DNA, the CDR3 is TGTGCCAGCGGGGGGACGGTGAACACTGAAGCTTTCTTT.

V is TRBV27 and J is TRBJ1-6; D may be TRBD1 (5 bases). Deletions cut 7 bases from V and 2 bases from J, with 9 bases between. In germline, CDR1 is MNHEY, CDR2 SMNVEV (reference sequence). The CDR3 sequence is 14 residues long. The CDR3 DNA sequence: TGTGCCAGCACGAGGGGCCCCTATAATTCACCCCTCCACTTT. It is translated as CASTRGPYNSPLHF.

This chain connects TRBV3-1 (or the pseudogene TRBV3-2) to TRBJ1-2; 9 bases are shared with TRBD1. This CDR3 has 15 amino acids. V was clipped by 4 bases and J by 2 bases; unmatched bases: 5. The germline gives CDR1 LGHDT, CDR2 YNNKEL (reference sequence). CDR3 DNA sequence: TGTGCCAGCAGCCCCCGGGACAGGGAAAACTATGGCTACACCTTC. Protein sequence: CASSPRDRENYGYTF.

The chain employs TRBV15 and TRBJ2-2; TRBD1 aligns across 8 bases. Trimming removed 10 bases from V and 5 bases from J; junction bases left unmatched: 3. CDR3 length: 12 residues. CDR1 and CDR2 (germline): LNHNV, YYDKDF (reference sequence). Here the CDR3 reads CAIRGQTGELFF. CDR3 DNA sequence: TGTGCCATCAGGGGGCAAACCGGGGAGCTGTTTTTT.

V usage is TRBV2 and J usage is TRBJ1-2, with TRBD1 identical over 8 bases. Trimming at V came to 6 bases and at J to 6 bases, leaving 6 bases not matched to a gene. This CDR3 spans 13 amino acids. Germline-derived CDR1 and CDR2 are SNHLY and FYNNEI. CDR3 protein: CASSRTGLNGYTF. The DNA for the CDR3 is TGTGCCAGCAGCAGGACAGGGCTGAATGGCTACACCTTC.

On this clone itself: Different DNA sequences within this sample yield the same CDR3. The V call is TRBV6-5, the J call TRBJ1-4; D remains ambiguous. Germline V gene lookup returns CDR1 MNHEY and CDR2 SVGAGI. V lost 0 bases to trimming and J lost 3 bases, with 2 bases between them. The CDR3 covers 13 residues. The CDR3 here is CASSYSPNEKLFF. CDR3 in DNA: TGTGCCAGCAGTTACTCCCCTAATGAAAAACTGTTTTTT.